This T cell receptor beta chain was sequenced for a study of T cells after yellow fever vaccination. Across the whole study: Researchers used SMART-Seq v4 Ultra Low Input to prepare fractions that had low cell numbers.

On this clonotype itself: What it recognizes is unknown.

Germline CDR1 and CDR2: DFQATT and SNEGSKA (reference sequence). The CDR3 loop spans 14 amino acids. V dropped 1 base and J dropped 4 bases, with 10 bases sitting between them. Study-wide findings and caveats: Clonotypes shared by both compartments, CD4 and CD8, made up a small share. It was a weaker secondary response, yet one that peaked faster, at day 5 versus 15.

As TCR cDNA was made by 5'RACE template switching, a universal primer site and UMIs were added. TCRdb recomputed calls from the 5' RACE reads with MiXCR, one row per CDR3 protein. Of 500,000 to 550,000 distinct CDR3 sequences listed, around a fifth are singletons. This material consisted of PBMCs, taken approximately 20 days after the first yellow fever vaccination. The chain uses TRBV20-1 and TRBJ2-2; D might be TRBD1 (6 bases). This clonotype originated in a man between 18 and 29 years old who received the YFV17D yellow fever vaccine. The CDR3 DNA follows: TGCAGTGCTAGAGTGGGGACACCCACCGGGGAGCTGTTTTTT. It codes for CSARVGTPTGELFF.